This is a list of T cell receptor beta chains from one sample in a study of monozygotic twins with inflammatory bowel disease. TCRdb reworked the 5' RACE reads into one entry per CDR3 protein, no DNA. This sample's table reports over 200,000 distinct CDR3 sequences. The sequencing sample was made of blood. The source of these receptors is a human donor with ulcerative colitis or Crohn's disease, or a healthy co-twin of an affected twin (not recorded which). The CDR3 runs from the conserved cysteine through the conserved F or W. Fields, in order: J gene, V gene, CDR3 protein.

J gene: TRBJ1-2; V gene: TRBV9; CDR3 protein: CASSVDSNREGYGYTF
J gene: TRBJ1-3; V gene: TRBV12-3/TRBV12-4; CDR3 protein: CASSKAGRGIGNTIYF
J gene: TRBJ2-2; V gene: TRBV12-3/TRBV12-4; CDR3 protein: CASSQDRSNTGELFF
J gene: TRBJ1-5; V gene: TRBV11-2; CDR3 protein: CASSGGGTGGATQPQHF
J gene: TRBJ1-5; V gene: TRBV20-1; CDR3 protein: CSARGTGGNQPQHF
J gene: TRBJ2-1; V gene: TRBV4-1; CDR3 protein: CASSQLTSGGLDEQFF
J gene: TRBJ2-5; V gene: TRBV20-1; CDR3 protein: CSAPGQGSTQYF
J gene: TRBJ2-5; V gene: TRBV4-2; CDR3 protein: CASSWGLQETQYF
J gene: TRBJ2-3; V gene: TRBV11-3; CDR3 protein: CASSQGRDTQYF
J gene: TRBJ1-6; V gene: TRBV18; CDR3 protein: CASSPEGTGYSPLHF
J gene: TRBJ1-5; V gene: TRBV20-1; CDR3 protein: CSAYGTGDQPQHF
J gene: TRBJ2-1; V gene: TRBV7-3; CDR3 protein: CASSSPPGGGTRLFF
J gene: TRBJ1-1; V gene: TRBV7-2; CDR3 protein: CASSLQNTEAFF
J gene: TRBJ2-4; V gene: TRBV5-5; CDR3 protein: CASSLKGTNIQYF
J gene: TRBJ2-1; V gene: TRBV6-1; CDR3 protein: CASRDPSGGTYNEQFF
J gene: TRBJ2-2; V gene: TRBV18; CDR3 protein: CASSPYRLTGELFF
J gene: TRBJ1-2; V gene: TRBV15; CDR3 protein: CATSPVASNYGYTF
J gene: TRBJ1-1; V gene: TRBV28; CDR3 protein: CASRSGFSEAFF
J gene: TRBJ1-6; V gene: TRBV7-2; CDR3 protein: CASSPPGGGYNSPLHF
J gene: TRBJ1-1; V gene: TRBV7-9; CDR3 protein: CASSLGQGGITEAFF
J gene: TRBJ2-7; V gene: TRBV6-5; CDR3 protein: CASSYSDSNYEQYF
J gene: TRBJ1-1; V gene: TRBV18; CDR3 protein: CASSPQASREAFF
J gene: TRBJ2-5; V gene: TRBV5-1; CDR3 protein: CASRSGSGQETQYF
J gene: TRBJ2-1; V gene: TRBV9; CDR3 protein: CASSAQRRGVDEQFF
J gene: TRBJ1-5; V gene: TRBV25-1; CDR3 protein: CASRTGVRQPQHF
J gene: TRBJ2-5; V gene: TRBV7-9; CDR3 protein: CASRKGPDQETQHF
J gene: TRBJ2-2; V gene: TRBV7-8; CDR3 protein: CASSADRATGELFF
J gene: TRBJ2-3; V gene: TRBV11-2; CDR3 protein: CASSPTETDTQYF
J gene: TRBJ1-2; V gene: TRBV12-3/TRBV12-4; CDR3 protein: CASSDPFGYTF
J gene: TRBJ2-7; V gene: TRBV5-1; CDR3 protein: CASSYQQGSGEQYF
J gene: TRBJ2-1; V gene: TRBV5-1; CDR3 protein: CASSSPSGRYNEQFF
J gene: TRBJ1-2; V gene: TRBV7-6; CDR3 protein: CASSLFGGASNGYTF
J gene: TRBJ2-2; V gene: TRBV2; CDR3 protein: CASSGGGGSVNTGELFF
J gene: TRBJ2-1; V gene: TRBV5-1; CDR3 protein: CASSLRDRGNNEQFF
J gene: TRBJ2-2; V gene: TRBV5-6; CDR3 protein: CASSLGRGLTGELFF
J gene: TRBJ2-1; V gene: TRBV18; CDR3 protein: CASSPLTGGEYNEQFF
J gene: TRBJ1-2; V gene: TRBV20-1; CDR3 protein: CSANKQGAGYTF
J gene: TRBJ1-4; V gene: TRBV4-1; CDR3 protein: CASSQRDRSNEKLFF
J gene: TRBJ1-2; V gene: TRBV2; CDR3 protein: CASRAGQGRDYGYTF
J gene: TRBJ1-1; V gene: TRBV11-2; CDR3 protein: CASSHGGGRNTEAFF